Given below is one T cell receptor (beta chain) in context. Random hexamers were used to reverse transcribe the RNA input (0.5 to 1 ug). TCRdb processed the immunoSEQ multiplex PCR reads anew with MiXCR; each CDR3 protein has one entry. The sample shows 110,000 to 150,000 distinct CDR3 sequences, roughly 95% of them seen only once. This entry is derived from a study of CD8 T cells in Susac syndrome. Study details: Patients with Susac syndrome were therapy-naive, on corticosteroids, or on intravenous immunoglobulin alone at the time that blood was drawn.

The CDR3 spans 17 residues. The germline gives CDR1 MGHDK, CDR2 SYGVNS. Losses at the gene ends were 0 bases for V and 0 bases for J; bases not matched to a gene: 7. The sequencing sample was made of CD4+ T cells from PBMCs. The receptor was isolated from a human donor with Susac syndrome. This chain links TRBV25-1 with TRBJ2-7, with 8 bases identical to TRBD1. The chain's CDR3 is CASSEYNRTGSSYEQYF. The CDR3 DNA is TGTGCCAGCAGTGAATATAATCGGACAGGGAGCTCCTACGAGCAGTACTTC.